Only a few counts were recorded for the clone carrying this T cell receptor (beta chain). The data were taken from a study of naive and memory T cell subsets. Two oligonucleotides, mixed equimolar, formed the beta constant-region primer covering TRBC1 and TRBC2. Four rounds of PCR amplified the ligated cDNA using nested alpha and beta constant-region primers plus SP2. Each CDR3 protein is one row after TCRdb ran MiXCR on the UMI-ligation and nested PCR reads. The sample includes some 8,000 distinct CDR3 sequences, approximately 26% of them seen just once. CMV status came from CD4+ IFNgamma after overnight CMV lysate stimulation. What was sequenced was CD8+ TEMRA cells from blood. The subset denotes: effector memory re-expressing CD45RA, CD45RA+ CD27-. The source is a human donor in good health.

CDR3 DNA sequence: TGTGCCAGCAGTTTCGGGGACGGCTACGAGCAGTACTTC. It yields the protein CASSFGDGYEQYF. The V gene is TRBV27, the J gene TRBJ2-7; D might be TRBD1 or TRBD2, each matching 5 bases. Trimming removed 3 bases at V and 3 bases at J, with 9 bases between. CDR1 MNHEY and CDR2 SMNVEV come from the germline V gene (reference sequence). There are 13 residues in the CDR3.